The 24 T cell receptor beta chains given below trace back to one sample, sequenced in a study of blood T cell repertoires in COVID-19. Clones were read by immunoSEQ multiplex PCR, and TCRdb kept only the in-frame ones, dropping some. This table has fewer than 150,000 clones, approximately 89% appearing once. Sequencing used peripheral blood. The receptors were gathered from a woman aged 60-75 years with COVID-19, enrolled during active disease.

The CDR3 loop reads CASRAQAGTGITSGNTIYF. The CDR3 coding sequence is TGTGCCAGCAGGGCGCAAGCCGGGACAGGGATCACCTCTGGAAACACCATATATTTT. The chain carries TRBV2 and TRBJ1-3; 9 bases agree with TRBD1. With 6 bases clipped from V and 0 bases from J, the junction kept 15 bases outside the gene matches. Germline values: CDR1 SNHLY, CDR2 FYNNEI. CDR3 length: 19 residues.

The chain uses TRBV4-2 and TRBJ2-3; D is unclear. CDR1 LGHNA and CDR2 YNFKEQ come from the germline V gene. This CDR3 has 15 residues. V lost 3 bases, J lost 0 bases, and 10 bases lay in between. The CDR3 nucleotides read TGTGCCAGCAGCCAGTCCGGTTCTAGCACAGATACGCAGTATTTT. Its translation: CASSQSGSSTDTQYF.

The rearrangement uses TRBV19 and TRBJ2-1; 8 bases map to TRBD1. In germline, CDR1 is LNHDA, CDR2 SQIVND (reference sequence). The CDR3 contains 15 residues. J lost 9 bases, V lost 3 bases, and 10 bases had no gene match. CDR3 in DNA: TGTGCCAGTAGTATCGCGGGACAGGCCCGGGGTGAGCAGTTCTTC. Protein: CASSIAGQARGEQFF.

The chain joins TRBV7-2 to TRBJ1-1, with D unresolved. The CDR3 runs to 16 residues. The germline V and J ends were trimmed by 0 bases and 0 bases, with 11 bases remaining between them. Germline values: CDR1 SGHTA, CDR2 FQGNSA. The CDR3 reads CASSLAPPGVNTEAFF. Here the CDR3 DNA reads TGTGCCAGCAGCTTAGCGCCCCCCGGGGTGAACACTGAAGCTTTCTTT.

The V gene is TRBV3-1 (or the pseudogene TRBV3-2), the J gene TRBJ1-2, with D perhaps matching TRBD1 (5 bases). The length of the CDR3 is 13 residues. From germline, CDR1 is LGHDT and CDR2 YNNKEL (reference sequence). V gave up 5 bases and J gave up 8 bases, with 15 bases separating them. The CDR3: CASSSSRGSGYTF. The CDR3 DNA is TGTGCCAGCAGCTCAAGTCGGGGGAGCGGCTACACCTTC.

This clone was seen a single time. The CDR3 DNA is TGTGCCAGCAGTTACCGCGTCGCCTACTATGGCTACACCTTC. Protein sequence: CASSYRVAYYGYTF. This chain joins TRBV6-2 or TRBV6-3 and TRBJ1-2; D is unclear. Trimming removed 2 bases from V and 3 bases from J, with 10 bases in between. Germline V gives CDR1 MNHEY, CDR2 SVGEGT. This CDR3 region has 14 residues.

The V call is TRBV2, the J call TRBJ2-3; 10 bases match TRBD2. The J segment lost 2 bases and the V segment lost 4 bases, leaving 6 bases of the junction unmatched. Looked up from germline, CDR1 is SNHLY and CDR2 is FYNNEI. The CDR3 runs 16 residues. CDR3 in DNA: TGTGCCAGCAGTGCGGTAGCGGGGGGCCTCACAGATACGCAGTATTTT. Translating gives CASSAVAGGLTDTQYF.

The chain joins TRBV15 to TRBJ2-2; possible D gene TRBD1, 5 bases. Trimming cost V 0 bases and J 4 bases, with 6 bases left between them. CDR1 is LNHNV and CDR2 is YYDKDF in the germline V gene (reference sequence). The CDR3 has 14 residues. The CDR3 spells CATSRDRGTGELFF. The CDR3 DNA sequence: TGTGCCACCAGCAGAGATAGGGGCACCGGGGAGCTGTTTTTT.

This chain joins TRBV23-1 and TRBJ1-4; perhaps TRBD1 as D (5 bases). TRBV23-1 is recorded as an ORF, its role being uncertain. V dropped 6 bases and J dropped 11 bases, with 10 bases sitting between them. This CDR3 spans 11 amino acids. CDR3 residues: CASRLKGKLFF. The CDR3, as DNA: TGCGCCAGCAGACTCAAGGGGAAACTGTTTTTT.

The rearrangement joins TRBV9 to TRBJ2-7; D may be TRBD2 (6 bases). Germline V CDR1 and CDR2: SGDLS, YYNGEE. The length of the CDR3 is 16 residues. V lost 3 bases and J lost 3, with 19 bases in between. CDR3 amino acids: CASSAAPGTQHYEQYF. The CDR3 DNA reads TGTGCCAGCAGCGCAGCTCCCGGGACTCAACACTACGAGCAGTACTTC.

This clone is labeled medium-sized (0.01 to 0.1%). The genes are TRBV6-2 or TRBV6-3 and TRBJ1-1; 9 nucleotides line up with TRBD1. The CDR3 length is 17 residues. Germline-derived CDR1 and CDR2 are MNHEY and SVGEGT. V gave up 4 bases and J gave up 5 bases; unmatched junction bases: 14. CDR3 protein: CASSSSLGDREDTEAFF. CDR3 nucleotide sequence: TGTGCCAGCAGTTCCTCACTCGGGGACAGGGAAGATACTGAAGCTTTCTTT.

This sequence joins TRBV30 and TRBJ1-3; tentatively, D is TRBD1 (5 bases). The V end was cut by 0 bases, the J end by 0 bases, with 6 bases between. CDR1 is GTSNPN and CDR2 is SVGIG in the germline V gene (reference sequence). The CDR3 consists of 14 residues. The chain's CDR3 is CAWSVGASGNTIYF. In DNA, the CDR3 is TGTGCCTGGAGTGTAGGGGCCTCTGGAAACACCATATATTTT. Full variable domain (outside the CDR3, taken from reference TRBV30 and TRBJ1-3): SQTIHQWPATLVQPVGSPLSLECTVEGTSNPNLYWYRQAAGRGLQLLFYSVGIGQISSEVPQNLSASRPQDRQFILSSKKLLLSDSGFYLCAWSVGASGNTIYFGEGSWLTVV.

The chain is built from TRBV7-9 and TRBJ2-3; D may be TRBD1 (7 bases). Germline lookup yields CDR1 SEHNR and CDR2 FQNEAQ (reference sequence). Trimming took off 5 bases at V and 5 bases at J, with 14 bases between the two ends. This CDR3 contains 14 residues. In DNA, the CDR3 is TGTGCCAGCAGCCGGACAGGTAGCGGAGATACGCAGTATTTT. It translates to CASSRTGSGDTQYF.

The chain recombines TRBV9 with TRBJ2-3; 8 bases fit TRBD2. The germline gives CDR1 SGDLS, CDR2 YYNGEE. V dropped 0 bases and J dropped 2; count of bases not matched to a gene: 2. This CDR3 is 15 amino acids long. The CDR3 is CASSVDSGTTDTQYF. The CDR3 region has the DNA TGTGCCAGCAGCGTAGATAGCGGGACCACAGATACGCAGTATTTT. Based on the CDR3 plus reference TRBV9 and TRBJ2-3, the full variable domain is DSGVTQTPKHLITATGQRVTLRCSPRSGDLSVYWYQQSLDQGLQFLIQYYNGEERAKGNILERFSAQQFPDLHSELNLSSLELGDSALYFCASSVDSGTTDTQYFGPGTRLTVL.

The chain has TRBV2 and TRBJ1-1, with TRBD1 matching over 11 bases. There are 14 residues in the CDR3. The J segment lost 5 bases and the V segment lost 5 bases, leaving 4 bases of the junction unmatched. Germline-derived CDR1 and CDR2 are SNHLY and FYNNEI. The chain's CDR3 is CASSRGQGVTEAFF. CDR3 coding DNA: TGTGCCAGCAGTAGGGGACAGGGGGTGACTGAAGCTTTCTTT. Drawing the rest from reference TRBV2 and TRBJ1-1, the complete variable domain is EPEVTQTPSHQVTQMGQEVILRCVPISNHLYFYWYRQILGQKVEFLVSFYNNEISEKSEIFDDQFSVERPDGSNFTLKIRSTKLEDSAMYFCASSRGQGVTEAFFGQGTRLTVV.

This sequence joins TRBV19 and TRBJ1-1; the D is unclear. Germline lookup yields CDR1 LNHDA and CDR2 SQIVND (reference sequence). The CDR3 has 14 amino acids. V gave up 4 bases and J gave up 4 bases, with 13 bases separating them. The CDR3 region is CASSTTTRGTEAFF. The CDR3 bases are TGTGCCAGTAGTACGACAACGCGGGGCACTGAAGCTTTCTTT.

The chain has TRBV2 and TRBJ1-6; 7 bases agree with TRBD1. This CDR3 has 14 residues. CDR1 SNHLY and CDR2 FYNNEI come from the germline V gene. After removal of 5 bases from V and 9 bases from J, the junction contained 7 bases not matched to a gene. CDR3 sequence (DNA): TGTGCCAGCAGTCCACAGGGGTTCGGTTCACCCCTCCACTTT. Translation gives CASSPQGFGSPLHF.

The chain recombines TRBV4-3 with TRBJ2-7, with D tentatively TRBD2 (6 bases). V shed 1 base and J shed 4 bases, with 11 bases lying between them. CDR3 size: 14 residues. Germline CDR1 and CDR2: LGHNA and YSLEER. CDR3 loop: CASSQAGGGYEQYF. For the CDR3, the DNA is TGCGCCAGCAGCCAAGCCGGGGGTGGGTACGAGCAGTACTTC.

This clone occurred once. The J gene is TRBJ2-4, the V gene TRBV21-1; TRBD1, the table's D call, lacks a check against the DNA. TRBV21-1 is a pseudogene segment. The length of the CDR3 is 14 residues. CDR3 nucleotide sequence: TGTGCCAGCAGCATGGGACAGGGGCGAAACATTCAGTACTTC. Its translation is CASSMGQGRNIQYF.

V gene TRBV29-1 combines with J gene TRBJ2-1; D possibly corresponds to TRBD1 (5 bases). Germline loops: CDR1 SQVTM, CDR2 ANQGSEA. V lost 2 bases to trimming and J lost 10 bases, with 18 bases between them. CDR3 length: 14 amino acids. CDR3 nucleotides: TGCAGCGTTGAATCGCGTAACAGGAACCTCGAGCAGTTCTTC. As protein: CSVESRNRNLEQFF.

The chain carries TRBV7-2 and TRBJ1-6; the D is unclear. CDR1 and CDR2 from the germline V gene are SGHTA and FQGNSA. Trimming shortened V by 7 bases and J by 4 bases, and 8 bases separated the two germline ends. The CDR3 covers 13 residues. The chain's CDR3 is CASTSFYNSPLHF. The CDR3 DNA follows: TGTGCCAGCACCTCGTTTTATAATTCACCCCTCCACTTT.

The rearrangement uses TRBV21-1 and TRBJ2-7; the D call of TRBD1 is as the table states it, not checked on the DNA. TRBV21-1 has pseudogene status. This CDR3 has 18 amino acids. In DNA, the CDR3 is TGTGCCAGCAGCAAAGACCCCTGGGGACAGTGGGAGATCCACGAGCAGTACTTC. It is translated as CASSKDPWGQWEIHEQYF.

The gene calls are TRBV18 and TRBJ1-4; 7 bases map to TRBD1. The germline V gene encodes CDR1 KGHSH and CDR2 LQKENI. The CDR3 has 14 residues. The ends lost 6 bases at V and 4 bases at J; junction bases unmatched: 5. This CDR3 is CASSPGQDNEKLFF. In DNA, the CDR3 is TGTGCCAGCTCCCCTGGACAGGATAATGAAAAACTGTTTTTT.

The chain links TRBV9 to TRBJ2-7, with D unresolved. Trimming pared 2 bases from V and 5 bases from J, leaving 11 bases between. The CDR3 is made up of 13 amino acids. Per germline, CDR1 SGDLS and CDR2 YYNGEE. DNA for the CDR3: TGTGCCAGCAGCGTGGCCGTTGCCAACGAGCAGTACTTC. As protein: CASSVAVANEQYF.